The 25 T cell receptor beta chains presented below share a single source sample, sequenced in a study of control samples from healthy donors and cancer patients. Only in-frame clones appear in the TCRdb table, and some are missing; sequencing was by immunoSEQ multiplex PCR. The sample has approximately 130,000 clones; around 86% are singletons. The specimen was blood. These TCRs come from a man aged 35 to 55 in good health.

The chain joins TRBV25-1 to TRBJ1-6, with D possibly TRBD1 on 6 matching bases. Trimming took 7 bases from V and 7 from J, leaving 14 bases between them. The CDR3 loop spans 14 amino acids. Germline CDR1 and CDR2: MGHDK and SYGVNS. CDR3 bases: TGTGCCAGCACCACACAGGGCTGGAATTCACCCCTCCACTTT. Protein: CASTTQGWNSPLHF.

The chain joins TRBV5-1 to TRBJ2-1, with unresolved D. The germline CDR1 and CDR2 sequences are SGHRS and YFSETQ. The CDR3 is 15 amino acids. Trimming took 3 bases from V and 3 from J, leaving 13 bases between them. The CDR3, as DNA: TGCGCCAGCAGCTCGTTAGACATTCTCTACAATGAGCAGTTCTTC. Protein: CASSSLDILYNEQFF.

This chain connects TRBV5-4 to TRBJ2-1, with 8 bases aligning to TRBD2. Germline assignment: CDR1 SGHNT and CDR2 YYREEE (reference sequence). The CDR3 consists of 16 residues. The V gene end was trimmed by 3 bases and the J gene end by 0 bases; junction bases not matched to a gene: 5. The CDR3: CASSSRGASSYNEQFF. CDR3 nucleotides: TGTGCCAGCAGCTCGCGGGGGGCCTCCTCCTACAATGAGCAGTTCTTC.

This clone was picked up one time. This sequence joins TRBV5-1 and TRBJ1-2, with 9 bases fitting TRBD1. The CDR3 consists of 15 residues. V shed 2 bases and J 3 bases; nucleotides not matched to a gene: 5. CDR1 and CDR2 (germline): SGHRS, YFSETQ. CDR3 sequence: CASSLQGAKDYGYTF. CDR3 sequence (DNA): TGCGCCAGCAGCTTACAGGGGGCAAAGGACTATGGCTACACCTTC.

This chain connects TRBV18 to TRBJ2-7, with 8 bases aligning to TRBD2. CDR1 is KGHSH, CDR2 LQKENI, per germline. The V and J ends lost 1 base and 0 bases, in that order; junction bases with no gene match: 11. The CDR3 has 18 amino acids. In DNA form, the CDR3 reads TGTGCCAGCTCACCACGCGATGGAAGCGCGGGGGGCTCCTACGAGCAGTACTTC. It translates to CASSPRDGSAGGSYEQYF.

The rearrangement joins TRBV15 to TRBJ1-2; unclear D gene. The CDR3 contains 14 residues. Per germline, CDR1 LNHNV and CDR2 YYDKDF (reference sequence). With 0 bases removed from V and 2 bases from J, the gap between germline ends came to 7 bases. The CDR3: CATSREPRNYGYTF. CDR3 nucleotide sequence: TGTGCCACCAGCAGAGAGCCAAGAAACTATGGCTACACCTTC.

The rearrangement links TRBV19 to TRBJ1-5; TRBD1 agrees at 9 bases. V gave up 4 bases and J gave up 5 bases; unmatched junction bases: 6. The CDR3 sequence is 15 residues long. Per germline, CDR1 LNHDA and CDR2 SQIVND (reference sequence). The DNA of the CDR3 is TGTGCCAGTAGTAGCCCGGGACAGGGTTATCAGCCCCAGCATTTT. Protein sequence: CASSSPGQGYQPQHF.

The V call is TRBV18, the J call TRBJ2-5; D remains unclear. V lost 1 base and J lost 4, with 10 bases in between. The germline V gene has CDR1 KGHSH and CDR2 LQKENI. This CDR3 has 14 residues. The CDR3 protein is CASSPQGLGETQYF. CDR3 coding DNA: TGTGCCAGCTCACCACAGGGTTTAGGAGAGACCCAGTACTTC.

The CDR3 loop is CASSLALYGYTF. For the CDR3, the DNA is TGTGCCAGCAGCTTAGCCCTCTATGGCTACACCTTC. This sequence joins TRBV7-9 and TRBJ1-2; D is unclear. Germline V gene data show CDR1 as SEHNR and CDR2 as FQNEAQ (reference sequence). Trimming took off 0 bases at V and 4 bases at J, with 3 bases between the two ends. The CDR3 loop spans 12 amino acids.

The rearrangement uses TRBV29-1 and TRBJ1-1; tentative D call: TRBD1 (5 bases). Trimming removed 4 bases at V and 11 bases at J, with 17 bases between. CDR1 is SQVTM and CDR2 is ANQGSEA in the germline V gene. This CDR3 has 12 residues. DNA of the CDR3: TGCAGCGTTGTTGACCAGCCGTGGGGGGCTTTCTTT. It yields the protein CSVVDQPWGAFF.

The chain links TRBV25-1 to TRBJ1-5; tentatively, D is TRBD1 (5 bases). The CDR3 is made up of 15 amino acids. V was pared by 5 bases and J by 0 bases, with 11 bases between. Per the germline V gene, CDR1 is MGHDK and CDR2 is SYGVNS. The chain's CDR3 is CASSHSGYSNQPQHF. CDR3 nucleotide sequence: TGTGCCAGCAGTCACTCAGGGTATAGCAATCAGCCCCAGCATTTT.

The genes are TRBV10-1 and TRBJ2-2; 9 bases fit TRBD1. V was clipped by 9 bases and J by 5 bases; unmatched bases: 16. In germline, CDR1 is WNHNN, CDR2 SYGVQD (reference sequence). The CDR3 runs to 17 residues. CDR3 in DNA: TGCGCCAGTAGGAGCCGGGACAGGGAAGATCTTACCGGGGAGCTGTTTTTT. Encoded protein: CASRSRDREDLTGELFF.

CDR3 coding DNA: TGTGCCAGCAGTGCACAGGGGTCTGGAAACACCATATATTTT. This translates into CASSAQGSGNTIYF. This rearrangement joins TRBV6-6 to TRBJ1-3, with TRBD1 identical over 7 bases. Germline CDR1 reads MNHNY; CDR2 reads SVGAGI (reference sequence). CDR3 length equals 14 residues. The J segment lost 1 base and the V segment lost 5 bases, leaving 2 bases of the junction unmatched.

J is TRBJ2-3 and V is TRBV5-1; TRBD2 matches at 11 bases. Looked up from germline, CDR1 is SGHRS and CDR2 is YFSETQ. The CDR3 length is 15 residues. After removal of 3 bases from V and 9 bases from J, the junction contained 9 bases not matched to a gene. CDR3 in DNA: TGCGCCAGCAGCTCCGTAGCGGGGGGGTCAGGGACGCAGTATTTT. It specifies CASSSVAGGSGTQYF.

The V and J genes are TRBV6-5 and TRBJ1-2; D not resolved. The germline gives CDR1 MNHEY, CDR2 SVGAGI. The V gene lost 10 bases and the J gene lost 0 bases, with 3 bases spanning the gap. This CDR3 contains 10 residues. Written as DNA, the CDR3 is TGTGCCACCTCTAACTATGGCTACACCTTC. It is translated as CATSNYGYTF.

A few counts support this clone. The chain employs TRBV6-4 and TRBJ2-7, with D unclear. Germline-derived CDR1 and CDR2 are MRHNA and SNTAGT. Trimming cost V 6 bases and J 3 bases, with 9 bases left between them. This CDR3 is 12 amino acids long. CDR3: CASRDQFYEQYF. As DNA, the CDR3 is TGTGCCAGCAGAGACCAGTTCTACGAGCAGTACTTC.

The V call is TRBV5-1, the J call TRBJ1-6; 9 nucleotides line up with TRBD1. The CDR3 has 14 amino acids. With 4 bases clipped from V and 8 bases from J, the junction kept 4 bases outside the gene matches. Germline V gene data show CDR1 as SGHRS and CDR2 as YFSETQ. The chain's CDR3 is CASSVTGGDSPLHF. CDR3 coding DNA: TGCGCCAGCAGCGTGACAGGGGGGGATTCACCCCTCCACTTT. Filled out from reference TRBV5-1 and TRBJ1-6, the complete variable domain reads KAGVTQTPRYLIKTRGQQVTLSCSPISGHRSVSWYQQTPGQGLQFLFEYFSETQRNKGNFPGRFSGRQFSNSRSEMNVSTLELGDSALYLCASSVTGGDSPLHFGNGTRLTVT.

The rearrangement links TRBV5-1 to TRBJ1-1; D gene uncertain. The V gene lost 2 bases and the J gene lost 0 bases, with 17 bases spanning the gap. Germline assignment: CDR1 SGHRS and CDR2 YFSETQ. The CDR3 extends over 17 amino acids. The CDR3 protein is CASSFPVPQGMNTEAFF. The DNA of the CDR3 is TGCGCCAGCAGCTTCCCGGTCCCCCAAGGGATGAACACTGAAGCTTTCTTT. Full variable domain (outside the CDR3, taken from reference TRBV5-1 and TRBJ1-1): KAGVTQTPRYLIKTRGQQVTLSCSPISGHRSVSWYQQTPGQGLQFLFEYFSETQRNKGNFPGRFSGRQFSNSRSEMNVSTLELGDSALYLCASSFPVPQGMNTEAFFGQGTRLTVV.

The chain is built from TRBV6-5 and TRBJ2-1; TRBD2 matches at 8 bases. The CDR3 contains 14 residues. The germline V gene encodes CDR1 MNHEY and CDR2 SVGAGI. The trim removed 5 bases at V and 7 bases at J, leaving 7 bases unmatched. The CDR3 loop reads CASSRAGTRNEQFF. DNA for the CDR3: TGTGCCAGCAGTCGAGCCGGGACTAGAAATGAGCAGTTCTTC.

V and J are TRBV18 and TRBJ1-2; no firm D call. V lost 3 bases and J lost 3, with 14 bases in between. Germline-derived CDR1 and CDR2 are KGHSH and LQKENI. CDR3 length: 15 residues. Here the CDR3 reads CASSPPELLYYGYTF. In DNA form, the CDR3 reads TGTGCCAGCTCACCGCCGGAGCTTTTGTACTATGGCTACACCTTC. Using reference TRBV18 and TRBJ1-2 for the parts outside the CDR3, the full variable domain is NAGVMQNPRHLVRRRGQEARLRCSPMKGHSHVYWYRQLPEEGLKFMVYLQKENIIDESGMPKERFSAEFPKEGPSILRIQQVVRGDSAAYFCASSPPELLYYGYTFGSGTRLTVV.

The chain carries TRBV19 and TRBJ1-1; TRBD1 agrees at 7 bases. Germline V lookup: CDR1 LNHDA, CDR2 SQIVND (reference sequence). This CDR3 contains 15 residues. The V and J ends lost 2 bases and 7 bases, in that order; junction bases with no gene match: 10. The CDR3 nucleotides read TGTGCCAGTAGTATATGGTCGAGGGGGCAGAATGAAGCTTTCTTT. Translating it yields CASSIWSRGQNEAFF.

The chain uses TRBV5-6 and TRBJ1-2; weak D call: TRBD1 (6 bases). Trimming removed 3 bases from V and 6 bases from J, with 18 bases in between. The germline V gene encodes CDR1 SGHDT and CDR2 YYEEEE. The CDR3 extends over 15 amino acids. This CDR3 is CASSYLMGGHHGYTF. CDR3 sequence (DNA): TGTGCCAGCAGCTATTTAATGGGGGGGCATCATGGCTACACCTTC.

The chain combines TRBV20-1 with TRBJ1-1, with D tentatively TRBD1 (6 bases). There are 11 residues in the CDR3. The germline gives CDR1 DFQATT, CDR2 SNEGSKA (reference sequence). Trimming removed 2 bases at V and 11 bases at J, with 12 bases between. The CDR3 DNA is TGCAGTGCTAGACCAGGGGCCAAGGCTTTCTTT. Protein sequence: CSARPGAKAFF.

The DNA of the CDR3 is TGTGCCAGCAGCAAATATGGACCGGAGGGCGAGCAGTACTTC. Its protein is CASSKYGPEGEQYF. This sequence joins TRBV14 and TRBJ2-7; D may be TRBD2 (6 bases). CDR1 is SGHDN, CDR2 FVKESK, per germline. V dropped 5 bases and J dropped 6 bases, with 17 bases sitting between them. This CDR3 region has 14 residues.

This sequence joins TRBV7-3 and TRBJ2-1; TRBD2 aligns across 8 bases. Losses at the gene ends were 5 bases for V and 0 bases for J; bases not matched to a gene: 9. The CDR3 spans 17 residues. Germline CDR1 and CDR2: SGHTA and FQGTGA. As DNA, the CDR3 is TGTGCCAGCAGCCTCAGGACTAGCACTTACTCCTACAATGAGCAGTTCTTC. It codes for CASSLRTSTYSYNEQFF.